One sample yielded the 18 T cell receptor beta chains listed below, sequenced in a study of blood T cell repertoires in COVID-19. TCRdb's copy holds only in-frame clones and misses some; the assay was immunoSEQ multiplex PCR. The sample lists hundreds of thousands of clones; around 82% were seen once. The sequencing input was PBMCs or T cells enriched from blood (not recorded which). All receptors come from a man aged 30-40 years with acute COVID-19.

The genes are TRBV10-3 and TRBJ1-1; D is perhaps TRBD1 (6 bases). Germline loops: CDR1 ENHRY, CDR2 SYGVKD. Trimming took off 10 bases at V and 0 bases at J, with 9 bases between the two ends. This CDR3 has 12 residues. DNA for the CDR3: TGTGCCACCCGGGACATGAACACTGAAGCTTTCTTT. Its translation: CATRDMNTEAFF.

The chain combines TRBV29-1 with TRBJ1-1; maybe TRBD1 (6 bases). From germline, CDR1 is SQVTM and CDR2 ANQGSEA. This CDR3 has 10 residues. V gave up 5 bases and J gave up 5 bases, with 6 bases separating them. The DNA of the CDR3 is TGCAGCGTTAGGGGGACTGAAGCTTTCTTT. This gives the protein CSVRGTEAFF. Supplemented by reference TRBV29-1 and TRBJ1-1, the full variable domain reads SAVISQKPSRDICQRGTSLTIQCQVDSQVTMMFWYRQQPGQSLTLIATANQGSEATYESGFVIDKFPISRPNLTFSTLTVSNMSPEDSSIYLCSVRGTEAFFGQGTRLTVV.

V usage is TRBV10-3 and J usage is TRBJ2-1; 13 nucleotides align to TRBD2. The CDR3 spans 16 residues. Germline-derived CDR1 and CDR2 are ENHRY and SYGVKD. Losses at the gene ends were 7 bases for V and 6 bases for J; bases not matched to a gene: 9. The DNA for the CDR3 is TGTGCCATCATGGAGGTACTAGCGGGGGGGACCAATGAGCAGTTCTTC. Translating it yields CAIMEVLAGGTNEQFF.

The chain joins TRBV19 to TRBJ1-5; D is uncertain. Between the trimmed V and J ends, which lost 4 bases and 0 bases, there was a span of 10 bases. CDR1 and CDR2 (germline): LNHDA, SQIVND (reference sequence). The CDR3 runs 15 residues. The DNA of the CDR3 is TGTGCCAGTAGTACGACAACGAATAGCAATCAGCCCCAGCATTTT. This codes for CASSTTTNSNQPQHF.

V and J are TRBV6-5 and TRBJ2-7, with 7 bases lining up with TRBD2. Germline-derived CDR1 and CDR2 are MNHEY and SVGAGI. There are 15 residues in the CDR3. With V trimmed by 3 bases and J by 5 bases, 10 bases remained unmatched. The CDR3 loop is CASSYSRGIGDEQYF. The CDR3 DNA is TGTGCCAGCAGTTATTCGCGGGGGATCGGTGACGAGCAGTACTTC.

This clone was detected once. J is TRBJ2-5 and V is TRBV11-2, with D maybe TRBD1 (5 bases). Trimming stripped 0 bases from V and 1 base from J, with 9 bases between. The germline V gene encodes CDR1 SGHAT and CDR2 FQNNGV. This CDR3 spans 15 amino acids. The DNA for the CDR3 is TGTGCCAGCAGCTTAGATGGTGGGGCCCAAGAGACCCAGTACTTC. It specifies CASSLDGGAQETQYF.

The chain couples TRBV24-1 to TRBJ2-7, with D possibly matching TRBD2 (5 bases). In germline, CDR1 is KGHDR, CDR2 SFDVKD. V lost 5 bases and J lost 0, with 13 bases in between. This CDR3 comprises 15 residues. CDR3 amino acids: CATSVGVQSSYEQYF. In DNA, the CDR3 is TGTGCCACCAGTGTGGGAGTTCAAAGCTCCTACGAGCAGTACTTC.

Of note for this clone: In the same sample, other DNA sequences code for this CDR3. The rearrangement uses TRBV29-1 and TRBJ1-1; D is uncertain. This CDR3 contains 10 residues. Per the germline V gene, CDR1 is SQVTM and CDR2 is ANQGSEA. Deletions cut 4 bases from V and 6 bases from J, with 6 bases between. The CDR3 here is CSVGASEAFF. DNA of the CDR3: TGCAGCGTTGGGGCGTCTGAAGCTTTCTTT.

The chain employs TRBV7-2 and TRBJ2-7; TRBD2 is a possible D gene (7 bases). CDR1 and CDR2 (germline): SGHTA, FQGNSA. The CDR3 has 14 residues. V lost 3 bases to trimming and J lost 6 bases, with 15 bases between them. This CDR3 reads CASSFGTGGSEQYF. The CDR3 coding sequence is TGTGCCAGCAGCTTTGGAACGGGGGGCTCCGAGCAGTACTTC.

This clone came up a few times. This rearrangement joins TRBV28 to TRBJ2-7, with TRBD1 matching 8 bases. The V segment lost 2 bases and the J segment 9 bases; nucleotides outside the gene matches: 3. The CDR3 spans 12 residues. CDR1 and CDR2 (germline): MDHEN, SYDVKM. The CDR3 loop reads CASSLRGTGQYF. The DNA for the CDR3 is TGTGCCAGCAGTTTACGAGGGACAGGGCAGTACTTC.

This rearrangement joins TRBV20-1 to TRBJ2-1; no clear D gene. Germline lookup yields CDR1 DFQATT and CDR2 SNEGSKA (reference sequence). CDR3 length: 11 amino acids. V lost 2 bases to trimming and J lost 4 bases, with 3 bases between them. The CDR3 nucleotides are TGCAGTGCTAGACGGTACAATGAGCAGTTCTTC. Translating gives CSARRYNEQFF.

V gene TRBV6-5 combines with J gene TRBJ1-2; TRBD1 aligns across 8 bases. V trimming: 2 bases; J trimming: 8 bases; junction bases outside the gene matches: 10. The CDR3 has 15 residues. CDR1 MNHEY and CDR2 SVGAGI come from the germline V gene. CDR3 nucleotide sequence: TGTGCCAGCAGTTACAGGGTCCAGGGGGCAGGCGGCTACACCTTC. It codes for CASSYRVQGAGGYTF.

This clone appeared once. The chain links TRBV3-1 (or the pseudogene TRBV3-2) to TRBJ2-5, with 7 positions matching TRBD1. There are 14 residues in the CDR3. Germline CDR1 LGHDT, CDR2 YNNKEL (reference sequence). Germline trimming cut 6 bases from V and 4 bases from J; bases unmatched to any gene: 8. The CDR3 DNA is TGTGCCAGCAGGGAGACAGGGTGGGCAGAGACCCAGTACTTC. Translating gives CASRETGWAETQYF.

The gene calls are TRBV5-5 and TRBJ1-1; D not resolved. V was shortened by 4 bases and J by 0 bases, with 10 bases between the two germline ends. Germline lookup yields CDR1 SGHKS and CDR2 YYEKEE (reference sequence). This CDR3 contains 14 residues. The CDR3 nucleotides read TGTGCCAGCAGCCTACTAAAGCTGAACACTGAAGCTTTCTTT. Residues: CASSLLKLNTEAFF.

This chain uses TRBV9 with TRBJ1-1, with D tentatively TRBD1 (5 bases). The CDR3 totals 17 residues. V was clipped by 4 bases and J by 6 bases, with 25 bases between them. The germline gives CDR1 SGDLS, CDR2 YYNGEE. CDR3 coding DNA: TGTGCCAGCAGCCCCCTCCTAATAGTGGGGACTAACGCTGAAGCTTTCTTT. This codes for CASSPLLIVGTNAEAFF. Combining the CDR3 with reference TRBV9 and TRBJ1-1 gives the whole variable domain DSGVTQTPKHLITATGQRVTLRCSPRSGDLSVYWYQQSLDQGLQFLIQYYNGEERAKGNILERFSAQQFPDLHSELNLSSLELGDSALYFCASSPLLIVGTNAEAFFGQGTRLTVV.

The V and J genes are TRBV4-1 and TRBJ2-7; TRBD2 aligns across 10 bases. There are 16 residues in the CDR3. CDR1 MGHRA and CDR2 YSYEKL come from the germline V gene. After removal of 0 bases from V and 3 bases from J, the junction contained 5 bases not matched to a gene. The CDR3 reads CASSQDKASGGYEQYF. The CDR3 DNA follows: TGCGCCAGCAGCCAAGATAAAGCTAGCGGGGGCTACGAGCAGTACTTC.

The gene calls are TRBV6-5 and TRBJ2-7, with D perhaps matching TRBD2 (6 bases). Germline V CDR1 and CDR2: MNHEY, SVGAGI. CDR3 length equals 12 residues. The V end lost 5 bases, the J end lost 6 bases, and 11 bases lay between the germline ends. The CDR3 spells CASSPSGGEQYF. In DNA, the CDR3 is TGTGCCAGCAGTCCTTCCGGGGGCGAGCAGTACTTC.

This chain joins TRBV6-5 and TRBJ1-2, with D perhaps TRBD1 (6 bases). Trimming left V 7 bases short and J 7 bases short, with 10 bases between. The CDR3 sequence is 11 residues long. The germline CDR1 and CDR2 sequences are MNHEY and SVGAGI. The CDR3 reads CASTGGRGYTF. CDR3 DNA: TGTGCCAGCACCGGGGGGCGTGGCTACACCTTC.